This T cell receptor (beta chain) is from a study of blood T cell repertoires in COVID-19. Study background: Sources were T cells, B-cell-depleted T cells, or PBMCs; the material itself was cDNA or gDNA.

Enrollees, 18 to 89 years old, lived in 20 to 25 US areas. Participants were placed into cohorts based on the clinical history they reported. Some clones are missing from TCRdb's copy, which holds only in-frame ones; the method was immunoSEQ multiplex PCR. The sample consists of about 240,000 clones, under 90% of them appearing once. Trimming at V came to 3 bases and at J to 2 bases, leaving 3 bases not matched to a gene. Per the germline V gene, CDR1 is LNHDA and CDR2 is SQIVND (reference sequence). The CDR3 is made up of 16 amino acids. The sample comprised PBMCs or T cells enriched from blood (not recorded which). The chain employs TRBV19 and TRBJ1-5; the match to TRBD1 covers 11 bases. The TCR was taken from a woman aged 40-49 years who had been exposed to COVID-19. In nucleotides, the CDR3 is TGTGCCAGTAGTATGAGGACAGGGGGCCGCAATCAGCCCCAGCATTTT. Its protein product is CASSMRTGGRNQPQHF.